This T cell receptor beta chain originates from a study of untreated major depressive disorder. Study-wide results and limits: TRBV25-01 and TRBV02-01 followed the flow pattern without significance. CD4+ T cells from depressed patients used TRBV05-01 (Vbeta 5.1) more often than controls.

V lost 3 bases and J lost 12, with 17 bases in between. This CDR3 region has 13 residues. Germline loops: CDR1 SEHNR, CDR2 FQNEAQ (reference sequence). The repertoire was sequenced with immunoSEQ multiplex PCR; TCRdb's copy has only in-frame clones and lacks some. The sample holds around 13,000 clones, 80% to 95% seen once. As concerns this clone: Its specificity is not known.

The V gene is TRBV7-9, the J gene TRBJ1-1; D not certain. The specimen was CD4+ T cells from PBMCs. The source is a woman aged 30 to 39 with major depressive disorder. CDR3 amino acids: CASSLKPTGGTFF. The CDR3 DNA reads as TGTGCCAGCAGCTTGAAACCCACGGGTGGGACTTTCTTT.